The sequence of this T cell receptor beta chain was determined in a study of cytomegalovirus exposure and HLA in healthy donors. V lost 2 bases, J lost 9 bases, and 4 bases stayed unmatched. The CDR3 covers 13 residues. Germline CDR1 SGHRS, CDR2 YFSETQ. Each donor was nominally healthy when sampled (though unrecorded immune exposures were likely). Primers for the PCR totalled 60 Vbeta and 13 Jbeta. Generated by immunoSEQ multiplex PCR, the TCRdb table keeps only in-frame clones and is missing some. The data hold about 120,000 clones, with around 84% observed a single time. The study, taken as a whole, reports: A link between a missense DCLRE1C variant and TCR beta V- and J-gene trimming emerged from a later analysis. Common viral pathogens seemed to be connected with several of the most significant clusters, according to a later analysis.

Turning to this clone: Its antigen remains unknown.

The sequence was collected from a woman aged 25-40 years in good health and CMV-seropositive. The chain employs TRBV5-1 and TRBJ2-1; 8 bases are a match to TRBD2. The sequenced material came from PBMCs. The CDR3 loop reads CASSFTGTSEQFF. The CDR3 DNA reads as TGCGCCAGCAGCTTTACCGGGACTAGTGAGCAGTTCTTC.